Shown below are 24 T cell receptor beta chains from a single sample sequenced in a study of cytomegalovirus exposure and HLA in healthy donors. In the PCR, 60 Vbeta and 13 Jbeta primers were used. The table came from immunoSEQ multiplex PCR; TCRdb's copy has only in-frame clones and leaves some out. The repertoire holds about 89,000 clones, with approximately 79% as singletons. Material for sequencing was PBMCs. Source of these receptors: a male donor in good health and CMV-seronegative.

CDR3 coding DNA: TGTGCCAGCAGTGATGACAGGGGGTTATATACGCAGTATTTT. Its protein is CASSDDRGLYTQYF. The chain couples TRBV25-1 to TRBJ2-3, with 9 nucleotides matching TRBD1. V lost 3 bases to trimming and J lost 7 bases; unmatched junction nucleotides: 5. This CDR3 spans 14 amino acids. Germline lookup yields CDR1 MGHDK and CDR2 SYGVNS.

This clone occurred once. The chain carries TRBV7-2 and TRBJ2-7; no reliable D call. Per germline, CDR1 SGHTA and CDR2 FQGNSA. There are 12 residues in the CDR3. V was clipped by 1 base and J by 2 bases, with 3 bases between them. DNA for the CDR3: TGTGCCAGCAGCTTAGATACCTACGAGCAGTACTTC. Its translation: CASSLDTYEQYF.

The V call is TRBV5-1, the J call TRBJ1-1; 7 bases are shared with TRBD1. The CDR3 spans 13 residues. The germline CDR1 and CDR2 sequences are SGHRS and YFSETQ. The V and J ends lost 1 base and 7 bases, in that order; junction bases with no gene match: 4. CDR3 amino acids: CASSLLGTVEAFF. As DNA, the CDR3 is TGCGCCAGCAGCTTGTTGGGGACAGTTGAAGCTTTCTTT.

This chain joins TRBV29-1 and TRBJ2-1; 7 bases are a match to TRBD2. The CDR3 consists of 14 residues. From germline, CDR1 is SQVTM and CDR2 ANQGSEA. J lost 6 bases, V lost 1 base, and 6 bases had no gene match. The DNA of the CDR3 is TGCAGCGTTGAAGTGGGCCTAGCGGCCAATGAGCAGTTCTTC. Amino acid sequence: CSVEVGLAANEQFF.

This chain uses TRBV4-3 with TRBJ1-1; TRBD1 agrees at 11 bases. This CDR3 is built from 16 residues. Germline-derived CDR1 and CDR2 are LGHNA and YSLEER. The V segment lost 0 bases and the J segment 5 bases; nucleotides outside the gene matches: 5. CDR3 loop: CASSQDFGTGGTEAFF. The CDR3 DNA is TGCGCCAGCAGCCAAGATTTCGGGACAGGGGGGACTGAAGCTTTCTTT.

The chain links TRBV25-1 to TRBJ1-2; no definite D call. CDR3 length equals 13 residues. Germline V lookup: CDR1 MGHDK, CDR2 SYGVNS. Trimming took off 3 bases at V and 0 bases at J, with 5 bases between the two ends. The CDR3 protein is CASSDSTNYGYTF. CDR3 nucleotide sequence: TGTGCCAGCAGTGACAGTACTAACTATGGCTACACCTTC.

This chain links TRBV7-2 with TRBJ2-5, with a tentative D call TRBD1 (5 bases). Germline lookup yields CDR1 SGHTA and CDR2 FQGNSA. The CDR3 extends over 13 amino acids. The ends were cut back, 3 bases at V and 5 bases at J, with 10 bases in the middle. The CDR3 is CASSLAGMETQYF. In nucleotides, the CDR3 is TGTGCCAGCAGCTTGGCAGGGATGGAGACCCAGTACTTC.

This chain joins TRBV10-1 and TRBJ2-7, with D hard to call. V dropped 3 bases and J dropped 4 bases, with 4 bases sitting between them. CDR1 and CDR2 from the germline V gene are WNHNN and SYGVQD (reference sequence). The CDR3 is made up of 11 amino acids. CDR3 DNA: TGCGCCAGCAGTGATTCGTACGAGCAGTACTTC. It specifies CASSDSYEQYF.

The rearrangement uses TRBV5-6 and TRBJ1-2, with D tentatively TRBD1 (5 bases). CDR1 is SGHDT, CDR2 YYEEEE, per germline. V lost 4 bases to trimming and J lost 8 bases, with 15 bases between them. This CDR3 region has 13 residues. CDR3 residues: CASSPRVMSGYTF. DNA for the CDR3: TGTGCCAGCAGCCCCAGGGTGATGAGCGGCTACACCTTC.

V gene TRBV19 combines with J gene TRBJ1-5; possibly TRBD1 for D (6 bases). The germline CDR1 and CDR2 sequences are LNHDA and SQIVND (reference sequence). Trimming removed 10 bases at V and 2 bases at J, with 15 bases between. The CDR3 sequence is 14 residues long. CDR3 sequence (DNA): TGTGCCACAAAAACAGGGATGGGCAATCAGCCCCAGCATTTT. Translating gives CATKTGMGNQPQHF.

This chain joins TRBV6-5 and TRBJ2-1, with TRBD2 matching over 8 bases. This CDR3 region has 15 residues. Germline CDR1 reads MNHEY; CDR2 reads SVGAGI. V dropped 5 bases and J dropped 4; count of bases not matched to a gene: 7. The CDR3 DNA reads as TGTGCCAGCAGTCCGAGCGGGAGAGTATACAATGAGCAGTTCTTC. This sequence encodes CASSPSGRVYNEQFF.

The sample holds one count of this clone. The J gene is TRBJ1-1, the V gene TRBV15; D unclear. This CDR3 has 15 residues. The V gene lost 0 bases and the J gene lost 1 base, with 9 bases spanning the gap. CDR1 is LNHNV and CDR2 is YYDKDF in the germline V gene (reference sequence). The CDR3 DNA is TGTGCCACCAGCAGAGATAGACAAGGGAACACTGAAGCTTTCTTT. Protein product: CATSRDRQGNTEAFF.

The chain couples TRBV4-1 to TRBJ2-1; 7 bases align to TRBD1. Germline values: CDR1 MGHRA, CDR2 YSYEKL. V lost 0 bases, J lost 5 bases, and 4 bases stayed unmatched. The CDR3 runs to 15 residues. CDR3 amino acids: CASSQDDRANNEQFF. CDR3 bases: TGCGCCAGCAGCCAAGATGACAGGGCCAACAATGAGCAGTTCTTC.

Turning to this clone: Other DNA sequences in the same sample also yield this CDR3. The gene calls are TRBV4-3 and TRBJ1-4; 10 bases fit TRBD1. CDR1 LGHNA and CDR2 YSLEER come from the germline V gene. The CDR3 has 16 residues. Germline trimming cut 6 bases from V and 5 bases from J; bases unmatched to any gene: 9. The CDR3 nucleotides are TGCGCCAGCAGTCAGGGTGACAGGGGGCAGAATGAAAAACTGTTTTTT. Translation gives CASSQGDRGQNEKLFF.

The chain uses TRBV27 and TRBJ2-7; TRBD1 matches at 8 bases. V gave up 6 bases and J gave up 2 bases; unmatched junction bases: 6. This CDR3 region has 14 residues. CDR1 is MNHEY and CDR2 is SMNVEV in the germline V gene (reference sequence). In nucleotides, the CDR3 is TGTGCCAGCAGATCCGGACAGGGCCCCTACGAGCAGTACTTC. Translated, it gives CASRSGQGPYEQYF.

The chain employs TRBV2 and TRBJ2-7; a weak D match, TRBD1 (7 bases). The CDR3 totals 15 residues. Germline values: CDR1 SNHLY, CDR2 FYNNEI. The V end was cut by 4 bases, the J end by 2 bases, with 15 bases between. The CDR3 DNA sequence: TGTGCCAGCAGTGGGGTTGCGGGGACAGCCTACGAGCAGTACTTC. This sequence encodes CASSGVAGTAYEQYF.

The chain uses TRBV7-6 and TRBJ2-7; TRBD1 aligns across 9 bases. Trimming cost V 6 bases and J 4 bases; bases outside gene matches: 10. The germline V gene encodes CDR1 SGHVS and CDR2 FNYEAQ. This CDR3 has 15 residues. CDR3 bases: TGTGCCAGCAGACAACCGGGACAGGGAAGGTACGAGCAGTACTTC. Amino acids: CASRQPGQGRYEQYF.

The J gene is TRBJ2-7, the V gene TRBV28; 8 nucleotides align to TRBD2. The germline V gene encodes CDR1 MDHEN and CDR2 SYDVKM. V lost 3 bases and J lost 3; bases outside the gene matches: 4. This CDR3 is built from 14 residues. DNA of the CDR3: TGTGCCAGCAGTTTGTCGCGGGGGGACTACGAGCAGTACTTC. Protein sequence: CASSLSRGDYEQYF.

This clone was detected a few times. The chain has TRBV7-6 and TRBJ1-5; no clear D. The V end lost 1 base, the J end lost 4 bases, and 8 bases lay between the germline ends. Germline CDR1 and CDR2: SGHVS and FNYEAQ. The CDR3 is 14 residues long. The CDR3 bases are TGTGCCAGCAGCTTAGACGAGTTAAATCAGCCCCAGCATTTT. Translated, it gives CASSLDELNQPQHF.

V gene TRBV4-3 combines with J gene TRBJ1-3; a possible D gene is TRBD1 (6 bases). In germline, CDR1 is LGHNA, CDR2 YSLEER. V was trimmed by 1 base and J by 6 bases, leaving 13 bases between them. This CDR3 has 15 amino acids. CDR3 in DNA: TGCGCCAGCAGCCAAGGCACAGGGACCCAAAACACCATATATTTT. It yields the protein CASSQGTGTQNTIYF.

The chain uses TRBV11-2 and TRBJ2-5; 11 bases line up with TRBD2. Unmatched junction bases numbered 6, after V lost 6 bases and J lost 0 bases. Germline CDR1 SGHAT, CDR2 FQNNGV. CDR3 length equals 16 residues. DNA for the CDR3: TGTGCCAGCAGACCCACTAGCGGGAGTTACCAAGAGACCCAGTACTTC. This codes for CASRPTSGSYQETQYF.

The V and J genes are TRBV5-1 and TRBJ1-1; 9 bases fit TRBD1. Germline lookup yields CDR1 SGHRS and CDR2 YFSETQ. Trimming cost V 7 bases and J 2 bases; bases outside gene matches: 9. The CDR3 sequence is 15 residues long. CDR3 sequence (DNA): TGCGCCAGCGTCCCGTTTACAGGGGGCAACACTGAAGCTTTCTTT. Residues: CASVPFTGGNTEAFF.

This chain links TRBV10-3 with TRBJ1-2; 8 bases are a match to TRBD1. This CDR3 has 13 residues. Germline V CDR1 and CDR2: ENHRY, SYGVKD. The junction had 5 bases not matched to a gene; V was cut back by 8 bases and J by 3 bases. The CDR3 sequence: CAIWTGSDYGYTF. The CDR3 DNA sequence: TGTGCCATCTGGACAGGGAGCGACTATGGCTACACCTTC.

The V gene is TRBV5-6, the J gene TRBJ2-2, with TRBD2 as a possible D gene (6 bases). The CDR3 runs 14 residues. The V gene's germline CDR1 is SGHDT and CDR2 YYEEEE. Trimming removed 2 bases from V and 5 bases from J, with 10 bases in between. The CDR3 DNA sequence: TGTGCCAGCAGCTTCGGGACTCTTACCGGGGAGCTGTTTTTT. Translation gives CASSFGTLTGELFF.